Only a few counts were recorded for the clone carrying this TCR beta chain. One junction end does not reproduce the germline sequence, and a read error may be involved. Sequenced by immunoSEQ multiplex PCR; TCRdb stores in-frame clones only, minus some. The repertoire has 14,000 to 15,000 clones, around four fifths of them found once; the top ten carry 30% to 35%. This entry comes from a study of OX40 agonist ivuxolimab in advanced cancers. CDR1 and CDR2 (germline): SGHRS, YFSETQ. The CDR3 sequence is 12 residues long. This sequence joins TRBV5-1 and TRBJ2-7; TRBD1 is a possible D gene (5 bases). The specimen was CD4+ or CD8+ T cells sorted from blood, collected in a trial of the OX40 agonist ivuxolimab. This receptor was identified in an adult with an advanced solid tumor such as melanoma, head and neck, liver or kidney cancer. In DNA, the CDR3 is TGTGCCAGCCGATTGGGGCCCTACGAGCAGTACTTC. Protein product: CASRLGPYEQYF.